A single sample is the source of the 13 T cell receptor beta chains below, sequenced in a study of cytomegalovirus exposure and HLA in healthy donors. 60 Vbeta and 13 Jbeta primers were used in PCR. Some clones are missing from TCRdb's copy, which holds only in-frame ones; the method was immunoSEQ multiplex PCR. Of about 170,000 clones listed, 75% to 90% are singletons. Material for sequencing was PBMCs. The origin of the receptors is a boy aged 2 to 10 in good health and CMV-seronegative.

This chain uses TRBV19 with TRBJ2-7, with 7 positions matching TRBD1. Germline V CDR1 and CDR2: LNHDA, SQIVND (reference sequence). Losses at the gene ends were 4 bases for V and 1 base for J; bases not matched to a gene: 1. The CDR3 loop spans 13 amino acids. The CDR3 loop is CASSTTGSYEQYF. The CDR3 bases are TGTGCCAGTAGTACGACAGGGTCCTACGAGCAGTACTTC.

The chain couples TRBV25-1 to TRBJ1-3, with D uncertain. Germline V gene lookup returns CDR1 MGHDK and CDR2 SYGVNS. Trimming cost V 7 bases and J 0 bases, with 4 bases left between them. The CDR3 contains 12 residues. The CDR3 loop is CASTFSGNTIYF. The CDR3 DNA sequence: TGTGCCAGCACTTTCTCTGGAAACACCATATATTTT.

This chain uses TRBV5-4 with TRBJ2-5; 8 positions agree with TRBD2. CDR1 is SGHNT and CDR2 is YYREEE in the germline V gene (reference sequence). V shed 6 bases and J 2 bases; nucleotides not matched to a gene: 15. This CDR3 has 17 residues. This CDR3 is CASTKNGRRGEQETQYF. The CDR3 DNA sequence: TGTGCCAGCACCAAAAACGGCAGGCGGGGGGAACAAGAGACCCAGTACTTC.

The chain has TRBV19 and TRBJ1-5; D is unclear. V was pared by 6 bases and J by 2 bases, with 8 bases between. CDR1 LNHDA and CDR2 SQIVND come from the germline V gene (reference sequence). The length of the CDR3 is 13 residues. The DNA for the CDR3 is TGTGCCAGTAGAGAGGTCGGCAATCAGCCCCAGCATTTT. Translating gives CASREVGNQPQHF.

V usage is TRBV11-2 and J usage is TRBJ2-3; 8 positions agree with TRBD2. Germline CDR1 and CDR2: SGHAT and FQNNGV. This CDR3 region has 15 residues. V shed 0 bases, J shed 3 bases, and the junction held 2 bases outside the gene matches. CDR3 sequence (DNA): TGTGCCAGCAGCTTAGATCGGGGGGGGACAGATACGCAGTATTTT. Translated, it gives CASSLDRGGTDTQYF.

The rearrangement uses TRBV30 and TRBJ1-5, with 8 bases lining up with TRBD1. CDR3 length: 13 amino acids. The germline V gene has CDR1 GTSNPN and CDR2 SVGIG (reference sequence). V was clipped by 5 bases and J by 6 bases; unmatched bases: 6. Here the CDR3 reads CAWGDRFGQPQHF. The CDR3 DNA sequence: TGTGCCTGGGGGGACAGGTTCGGTCAGCCCCAGCATTTT.

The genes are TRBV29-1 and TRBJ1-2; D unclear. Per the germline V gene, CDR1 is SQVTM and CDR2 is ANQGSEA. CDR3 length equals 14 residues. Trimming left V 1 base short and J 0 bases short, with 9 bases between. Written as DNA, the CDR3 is TGCAGCGTTGAAGGAACCTCAGCTAACTATGGCTACACCTTC. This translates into CSVEGTSANYGYTF.

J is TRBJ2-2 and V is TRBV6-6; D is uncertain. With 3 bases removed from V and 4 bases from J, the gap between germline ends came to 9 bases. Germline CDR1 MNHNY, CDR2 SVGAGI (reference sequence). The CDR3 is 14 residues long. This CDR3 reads CASSYLVGTGELFF. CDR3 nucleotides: TGTGCCAGCAGTTATCTAGTTGGCACCGGGGAGCTGTTTTTT.

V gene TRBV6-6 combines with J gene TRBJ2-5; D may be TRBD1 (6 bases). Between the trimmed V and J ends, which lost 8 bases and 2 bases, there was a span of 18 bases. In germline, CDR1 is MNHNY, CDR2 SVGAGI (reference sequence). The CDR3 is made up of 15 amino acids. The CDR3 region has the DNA TGTGCCAGCGCAAGAGACGGACAGTTACAAGAGACCCAGTACTTC. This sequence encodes CASARDGQLQETQYF.

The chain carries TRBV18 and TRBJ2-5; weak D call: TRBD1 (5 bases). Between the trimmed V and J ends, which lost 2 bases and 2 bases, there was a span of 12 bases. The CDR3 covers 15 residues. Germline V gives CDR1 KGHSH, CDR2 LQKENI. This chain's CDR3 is CASSPGGARQETQYF. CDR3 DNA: TGTGCCAGCTCACCAGGTGGGGCGAGGCAAGAGACCCAGTACTTC.

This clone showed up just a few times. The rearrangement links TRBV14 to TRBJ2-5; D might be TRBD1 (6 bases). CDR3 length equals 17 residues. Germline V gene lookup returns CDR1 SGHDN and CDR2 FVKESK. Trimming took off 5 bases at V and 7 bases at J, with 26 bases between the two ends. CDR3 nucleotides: TGTGCCAGCAGCGTAACTCCGGGCAGGGGTTTTTTGGGGACCCAGTACTTC. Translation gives CASSVTPGRGFLGTQYF.

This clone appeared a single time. CDR3 amino acids: CASTSMGTASYEQYV. The CDR3 coding sequence is TGTGCCAGCACGAGTATGGGGACAGCCTCCTACGAGCAGTACGTC. This chain connects TRBV21-1 to TRBJ2-7; the table calls TRBD1, which could not be checked here. TRBV21-1 is a recognized pseudogene. CDR3 length: 15 residues.

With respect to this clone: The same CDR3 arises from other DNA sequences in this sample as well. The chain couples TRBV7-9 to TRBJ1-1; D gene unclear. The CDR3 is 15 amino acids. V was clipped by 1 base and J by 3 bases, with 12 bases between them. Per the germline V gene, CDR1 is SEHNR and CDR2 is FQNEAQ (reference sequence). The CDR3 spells CASSLDVRVYTEAFF. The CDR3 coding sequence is TGTGCCAGCAGCTTAGATGTGCGGGTCTACACTGAAGCTTTCTTT.